The rows below give T cell receptor beta chains drawn from one sample of a study of blood T cell repertoires in COVID-19. Using immunoSEQ multiplex PCR, the repertoire was profiled, and TCRdb retains in-frame clones only, with some absent. The sample records some 96,000 clones, less than 90% being singletons. Sample: peripheral blood. These receptors were taken from a man older than 75 with acute or convalescent COVID-19. The CDR3 runs from the conserved cysteine through the conserved F or W. The order of the fields is V gene, D gene, J gene, clone size, CDR3 protein, CDR3 DNA. A D gene is named only where the DNA matches it firmly. For some rows the clone size is stated as once, few or many, or as a class when expanded; others skip it.

>TRBV7-2|TRBD2|TRBJ2-5|few
CASQLAEQETQYF
TGTGCCAGTCAACTAGCGGAGCAAGAGACCCAGTACTTC
>TRBV5-6|TRBD2|TRBJ2-1|.
CASSPGLAYNEQFF
TGTGCCAGCAGCCCGGGACTAGCCTACAATGAGCAGTTCTTC
>TRBV5-8|TRBD1|TRBJ1-1|.
CASSPGQGRSTEAFF
TGTGCCAGCAGCCCTGGACAGGGACGGAGCACTGAAGCTTTCTTT
>TRBV28|TRBD1|TRBJ1-5|.
CASSPRTGSSNQPQHF
TGTGCCAGCAGTCCGAGGACAGGGTCAAGCAATCAGCCCCAGCATTTT
>TRBV5-4|TRBD1|TRBJ1-1|.
CASRPEDRGPTEAFF
TGTGCCAGCCGACCCGAGGACAGGGGGCCCACTGAAGCTTTCTTT
>TRBV29-1|.|TRBJ1-1|.
CSAGRDTEAFF
TGCAGCGCGGGGAGGGACACTGAAGCTTTCTTT
>TRBV11-2|TRBD2|TRBJ2-7|.
CASSLDGAGRASEQYF
TGTGCCAGCAGCTTAGATGGAGCCGGGAGGGCCAGCGAGCAGTACTTC
>TRBV7-2|.|TRBJ2-1|.
CASSLAGGYNEQFF
TGTGCCAGCAGCCTGGCGGGCGGGTACAATGAGCAGTTCTTC
>TRBV6-2/TRBV6-3|TRBD2|TRBJ2-3|.
CASSSGLAVIPDTQYF
TGTGCCAGCAGTTCGGGACTAGCGGTTATCCCAGATACGCAGTATTTT
>TRBV10-3|TRBD2|TRBJ2-1|.
CAIRPGLAGNEQFF
TGTGCCATCAGGCCGGGACTAGCAGGGAATGAGCAGTTCTTC
>TRBV6-6|.|TRBJ2-3|.
CASSSTGVNEDTQYF
TGTGCCAGCAGTTCCACGGGTGTCAATGAAGATACGCAGTATTTT
>TRBV19|TRBD1|TRBJ2-5|.
CASSIDKGAKTQYF
TGTGCCAGTAGTATAGATAAGGGGGCAAAGACCCAGTACTTC
>TRBV27|TRBD2|TRBJ2-2|.
CASSLTSGRAGELFF
TGTGCCAGCAGTCTTACTAGCGGGAGGGCCGGGGAGCTGTTTTTT
>TRBV28|TRBD2|TRBJ2-2|few
CASSWGGLRKAGELFF
TGTGCCAGCAGTTGGGGGGGTTTACGGAAGGCCGGGGAGCTGTTTTTT
>TRBV5-8|TRBD2|TRBJ2-1|.
CASSGTSGRDEQFF
TGTGCCAGCTCCGGGACTAGCGGGAGGGATGAGCAGTTCTTC
>TRBV2|.|TRBJ2-7|once
CASSASGYYEQYF
TGTGCCAGCAGTGCCAGCGGATACTACGAGCAGTACTTC
>TRBV6-1|.|TRBJ2-2|.
CASSEWGENTGELFF
TGTGCCAGCAGTGAATGGGGGGAAAACACCGGGGAGCTGTTTTTT
>TRBV15|.|TRBJ2-2|.
CATSRTGQNTGELFF
TGTGCCACCAGCAGAACGGGACAGAACACCGGGGAGCTGTTTTTT
>TRBV29-1|TRBD2|TRBJ2-2|.
CSVSVAGANTGELFF
TGCAGCGTTTCCGTAGCGGGAGCGAACACCGGGGAGCTGTTTTTT
>TRBV21-1|.|TRBJ2-5|.
CASSQPPNIEQGDQETQYF
TGTGCCAGCAGCCAACCCCCAAATATCGAACAGGGGGACCAAGAGACCCAGTACTTC
>TRBV5-4|.|TRBJ1-2|once
CASSIPFGGNYGYTF
TGTGCCAGCAGCATACCGTTTGGGGGGAACTATGGCTACACCTTC
>TRBV6-5|.|TRBJ1-3|.
CASSYSSSGNTIYF
TGTGCCAGCAGTTACAGTAGCTCTGGAAACACCATATATTTT
>TRBV21-1|.|TRBJ2-2|once
CASTEQGLGTGELFF
TGTGCCAGCACTGAGCAGGGGCTGGGAACCGGGGAGCTGTTTTTT
>TRBV2|.|TRBJ2-7|.
CASSSYYEQYF
TGTGCCAGCAGTTCCTACTACGAGCAGTACTTC
>TRBV20-1|.|TRBJ1-5|.
CSASRRQAYSNQPQHF
TGCAGTGCTAGTCGGAGACAGGCTTATAGCAATCAGCCCCAGCATTTT
>TRBV27|TRBD1|TRBJ2-7|.
CASRATGWFDEQYF
TGTGCCAGCAGGGCGACAGGGTGGTTCGACGAGCAGTACTTC
>TRBV19|TRBD2|TRBJ2-7|.
CASSIHYSGSYEQYF
TGTGCCAGTAGTATCCATTATAGCGGGAGCTACGAGCAGTACTTC
>TRBV9|TRBD2|TRBJ2-3|.
CASSRSGSPVTQYF
TGTGCCAGCAGCCGTAGCGGGAGCCCCGTTACGCAGTATTTT
>TRBV6-5|TRBD1|TRBJ1-5|.
CASSYSTGGNQPQHF
TGTGCCAGCAGTTACTCGACAGGGGGCAATCAGCCCCAGCATTTT
>TRBV6-5|TRBD1|TRBJ1-6|.
CASSPGTGGASPLHF
TGTGCCAGCAGTCCAGGGACAGGGGGCGCTTCACCCCTCCACTTT
>TRBV28|.|TRBJ2-3|.
CASSFRDTPTDTQYF
TGTGCCAGCAGTTTCCGGGACACTCCCACAGATACGCAGTATTTT
>TRBV18|.|TRBJ2-1|.
CASSPQDSSSYNEQFF
TGTGCCAGCTCCCCACAAGACAGCAGCTCCTACAATGAGCAGTTCTTC
>TRBV29-1|.|TRBJ1-5|.
CSVGAGNNQPQHF
TGCAGCGTTGGGGCAGGCAACAATCAGCCCCAGCATTTT
>TRBV5-1|.|TRBJ2-3|.
CASSFLGAYADTQYF
TGCGCCAGCAGCTTCCTGGGGGCTTACGCAGATACGCAGTATTTT
>TRBV5-6|.|TRBJ1-2|few
CASSHGYYGYTF
TGTGCCAGCAGCCATGGCTACTATGGCTACACCTTC
>TRBV28|.|TRBJ2-7|.
CASSLFRLPYEQYF
TGTGCCAGCAGTTTATTCCGGTTACCCTACGAGCAGTACTTC
>TRBV7-2|TRBD1|TRBJ1-4|.
CASSSGQAGTNEKLFF
TGTGCCAGCAGCTCTGGACAGGCTGGGACTAATGAAAAACTGTTTTTT